This T cell receptor beta chain was sequenced in a study of T cell responses to AZD1222 COVID-19 vaccine. Germline V gene data show CDR1 as MNHEY and CDR2 as SVGEGT. The ends were cut back, 2 bases at V and 3 bases at J, with 17 bases in the middle. The CDR3 spans 17 residues. About this clone: The antigen is undetermined.

Notes on the study in general: Clonal diversity may have been underestimated, and the donors were mostly white British, with more females than males. Just five or six AZD1222 recipients were seropositive at baseline.

TCRdb's copy holds only in-frame clones and misses some; the assay was immunoSEQ multiplex PCR. The repertoire consists of about 87,000 clones, with nearly 90% occurring once and the leading ten covering 8% to 9.5%. The source material was peripheral blood, sampled on day 0 of AZD1222 vaccination. The clonotype was recovered from an adult in good health. The chain is built from TRBV6-2 or TRBV6-3 and TRBJ2-1, with a possible D match to TRBD2 (5 bases). The DNA for the CDR3 is TGTGCCAGCAGTTACCCCCTGGTTGGCGGGCTCTACAATGAGCAGTTCTTC. Translating gives CASSYPLVGGLYNEQFF.